This entry lists 31 T cell receptor beta chains sequenced from one sample in a study of Ad26.COV2.S vaccination and SARS-CoV-2 variants. The sample's treatment: roughly 20 received Ad26.COV2.S at low or high dose, single or two shots; several received placebo; per-sample allocation not given. The study sampled participants on day 63 after the first vaccine or placebo injection. Here immunoSEQ multiplex PCR was the method, and the copy in TCRdb shows in-frame clones only, minus some. The repertoire holds almost 400,000 clones, about nine tenths seen once, with 1.5% to 2% in the top ten. The sample consisted of peripheral blood, taken in a trial of Ad26.COV2.S vaccine versus placebo. These receptors all stem from a person between 18 and 60 years old who received the Ad26.COV2.S COVID-19 vaccine or a placebo.

This clone was counted once. The chain employs TRBV5-1 and TRBJ2-2, with D perhaps TRBD1 (5 bases). The germline CDR1 and CDR2 sequences are SGHRS and YFSETQ. The CDR3 is 14 residues long. Trimming removed 6 bases at V and 2 bases at J, with 11 bases between. Here the CDR3 reads CASTPQGNTGELFF. The CDR3 nucleotides read TGCGCCAGCACCCCGCAGGGTAACACCGGGGAGCTGTTTTTT.

The V call is TRBV5-6, the J call TRBJ1-3; D is possibly TRBD1 (5 bases). Germline V lookup: CDR1 SGHDT, CDR2 YYEEEE. The CDR3 contains 16 residues. V dropped 0 bases and J dropped 6 bases, with 16 bases sitting between them. CDR3: CASSLAGVSPSNTIYF. The CDR3 bases are TGTGCCAGCAGCTTGGCGGGGGTAAGTCCCTCAAACACCATATATTTT.

The V gene is TRBV24-1, the J gene TRBJ1-5; a possible D gene is TRBD1 (6 bases). CDR1 is KGHDR, CDR2 SFDVKD, per germline. CDR3 size: 16 residues. Trimming stripped 3 bases from V and 3 bases from J, with 14 bases between. This CDR3 reads CATSDPTTGNNQPQHF. In nucleotides, the CDR3 is TGTGCCACCAGTGATCCGACAACAGGGAACAATCAGCCCCAGCATTTT.

This clone has a handful of counts. J is TRBJ2-3 and V is TRBV9; D possibly corresponds to TRBD2 (7 bases). Germline CDR1 and CDR2: SGDLS and YYNGEE. CDR3 length equals 17 residues. Trimming stripped 1 base from V and 0 bases from J, with 15 bases between. CDR3 coding DNA: TGTGCCAGCAGCGTAAGGGCGGGGGCGACTAGCACAGATACGCAGTATTTT. Translating it yields CASSVRAGATSTDTQYF.

A note on this clone: Given a much more abundant clone one base away, this may be a read error. The chain links TRBV7-2 to TRBJ1-4; D is possibly TRBD1 (5 bases). The V end lost 6 bases, the J end lost 0 bases, and 8 bases lay between the germline ends. Germline V gene sequence: CDR1 SGHTA, CDR2 FQGNSA. The CDR3 is 14 residues long. The CDR3: CASRPTATNEKLFF. The CDR3 coding sequence is TGTGCCAGCAGACCGACAGCAACTAATGAAAAACTGTTTTTT.

The chain recombines TRBV4-1 with TRBJ1-1, with D unclear. The V gene lost 1 base and the J gene lost 6 bases, with 15 bases spanning the gap. The CDR3 totals 15 residues. In germline, CDR1 is MGHRA, CDR2 YSYEKL. The CDR3 spells CASSQAHTNPAEAFF. The CDR3 DNA follows: TGCGCCAGCAGCCAAGCCCATACCAACCCCGCTGAAGCTTTCTTT.

J is TRBJ2-1 and V is TRBV15; maybe TRBD2 (6 bases). Germline CDR1 LNHNV, CDR2 YYDKDF (reference sequence). The CDR3 has 17 amino acids. V was clipped by 3 bases and J by 11 bases, with 26 bases between them. The CDR3 sequence: CATSSGVGSGRRVQQFF. The CDR3 DNA is TGTGCCACCAGCAGTGGGGTTGGAAGCGGGCGACGTGTTCAGCAGTTCTTC.

This chain joins TRBV19 and TRBJ2-1; 8 bases are a match to TRBD2. V trimming: 5 bases; J trimming: 4 bases; junction bases outside the gene matches: 7. The length of the CDR3 is 15 residues. Germline assignment: CDR1 LNHDA and CDR2 SQIVND (reference sequence). CDR3 DNA sequence: TGTGCCAGTAGTCGGAAGCGGGAGACTTACAATGAGCAGTTCTTC. Translating it yields CASSRKRETYNEQFF.

The CDR3 protein is CAWSYGPTEQYF. The CDR3 coding sequence is TGTGCCTGGAGTTACGGGCCCACCGAGCAGTACTTC. The chain joins TRBV30 to TRBJ2-7; no definite D call. Germline V gene data show CDR1 as GTSNPN and CDR2 as SVGIG (reference sequence). The V and J ends lost 2 bases and 6 bases respectively, with 11 bases between them. The CDR3 is made up of 12 amino acids.

The table lists this clone with a count of one. The chain is built from TRBV18 and TRBJ2-1; a weak D match, TRBD2 (6 bases). Germline values: CDR1 KGHSH, CDR2 LQKENI. The V end lost 0 bases, the J end lost 4 bases, and 10 bases lay between the germline ends. This CDR3 is built from 15 residues. The CDR3 protein is CASSPPDSGYNEQFF. For the CDR3, the DNA is TGTGCCAGCTCACCACCGGATAGCGGTTACAATGAGCAGTTCTTC. Full variable domain (missing parts from reference TRBV18 and TRBJ2-1): NAGVMQNPRHLVRRRGQEARLRCSPMKGHSHVYWYRQLPEEGLKFMVYLQKENIIDESGMPKERFSAEFPKEGPSILRIQQVVRGDSAAYFCASSPPDSGYNEQFFGPGTRLTVL.

The V and J genes are TRBV28 and TRBJ2-7; TRBD1 matches at 7 bases. Germline V gene lookup returns CDR1 MDHEN and CDR2 SYDVKM. The CDR3 runs to 15 residues. J was trimmed by 2 bases and V by 6 bases; bases with no gene match: 10. CDR3 bases: TGTGCCAGCAGGGCTAGGGGGCTTGCAACCTACGAGCAGTACTTC. Residues: CASRARGLATYEQYF.

Here the CDR3 reads CASSGLEGLAGYNEQFF. In nucleotides, the CDR3 is TGTGCCAGCAGTGGACTAGAAGGACTAGCGGGATACAATGAGCAGTTCTTC. The chain couples TRBV2 to TRBJ2-1; 12 nucleotides line up with TRBD2. CDR1 is SNHLY and CDR2 is FYNNEI in the germline V gene. The CDR3 runs 17 residues. Trimming took 4 bases from V and 4 from J; bases not matched to a gene: 8.

V gene TRBV19 combines with J gene TRBJ2-7, with 9 bases identical to TRBD2. With V trimmed by 6 bases and J by 3 bases, 9 bases remained unmatched. The CDR3 has 15 amino acids. Germline V gene data show CDR1 as LNHDA and CDR2 as SQIVND (reference sequence). The chain's CDR3 is CASSLGLARSYEQYF. CDR3 sequence (DNA): TGTGCCAGTAGCCTCGGACTAGCGAGAAGCTACGAGCAGTACTTC.

The CDR3 spells CASSIETSGRLKAGELFF. For the CDR3, the DNA is TGTGCCAGTAGTATCGAGACTAGCGGGAGATTAAAGGCCGGGGAGCTGTTTTTT. This chain connects TRBV19 to TRBJ2-2, with 12 bases aligning to TRBD2. The length of the CDR3 is 18 residues. V trimming: 3 bases; J trimming: 6 bases; junction bases outside the gene matches: 11. The germline V gene has CDR1 LNHDA and CDR2 SQIVND (reference sequence).

The chain recombines TRBV28 with TRBJ2-7, with 8 positions matching TRBD2. Germline lookup yields CDR1 MDHEN and CDR2 SYDVKM. V lost 5 bases and J lost 7; bases outside the gene matches: 7. There are 13 residues in the CDR3. CDR3 protein: CASSKSGRFEQYF. In nucleotides, the CDR3 is TGTGCCAGCAGTAAAAGCGGGAGATTTGAGCAGTACTTC.

This clone was detected once. The rearrangement uses TRBV27 and TRBJ2-7, with 13 bases fitting TRBD2. J gave up 6 bases and V 5 bases, and 10 bases lay outside the gene matches. Germline V gene data show CDR1 as MNHEY and CDR2 as SMNVEV (reference sequence). The CDR3 runs 16 residues. The CDR3 loop is CASSAGLAGVVIEQYF. DNA of the CDR3: TGTGCCAGCAGTGCCGGACTAGCGGGAGTGGTAATCGAGCAGTACTTC.

This clone showed up just once. V is TRBV6-6 and J is TRBJ1-1, with unresolved D. Germline V CDR1 and CDR2: MNHNY, SVGAGI (reference sequence). V lost 7 bases and J 12 bases, leaving 21 bases between the germline ends. The CDR3 has 13 residues. The CDR3 reads CASTLPGRRETFF. The CDR3 region has the DNA TGTGCCAGCACCCTCCCCGGGAGGCGGGAAACTTTCTTT.

The chain is built from TRBV28 and TRBJ1-3; perhaps TRBD1 as D (5 bases). Germline V gene lookup returns CDR1 MDHEN and CDR2 SYDVKM. Trimming removed 7 bases from V and 0 bases from J, with 10 bases in between. The CDR3 sequence is 14 residues long. This CDR3 reads CASNNRPSGNTIYF. The CDR3 DNA reads as TGTGCCAGCAACAACAGGCCCTCTGGAAACACCATATATTTT.

Notes on this clone: The same CDR3 is also encoded by other DNA sequences in this sample. V and J are TRBV19 and TRBJ2-2; the match to TRBD2 covers 7 bases. The CDR3 length is 13 residues. Germline V gives CDR1 LNHDA, CDR2 SQIVND (reference sequence). V lost 5 bases, J lost 5 bases, and 2 bases stayed unmatched. The CDR3 region is CASSPSGTGELFF. As DNA, the CDR3 is TGTGCCAGTAGTCCTAGCGGTACCGGGGAGCTGTTTTTT.

The chain links TRBV4-1 to TRBJ2-7; the D is unclear. The ends were cut back, 4 bases at V and 2 bases at J, with 12 bases in the middle. Germline CDR1 and CDR2: MGHRA and YSYEKL. The CDR3 is made up of 14 amino acids. The CDR3 nucleotides read TGCGCCAGCAGCCGGGGAATTTTCACCTACGAGCAGTACTTC. Translating it yields CASSRGIFTYEQYF.

The rearrangement links TRBV4-3 to TRBJ2-3; 8 positions agree with TRBD1. CDR3 length equals 14 residues. Germline V CDR1 and CDR2: LGHNA, YSLEER. V lost 0 bases and J lost 8; bases outside the gene matches: 4. The CDR3 DNA reads TGCGCCAGCAGCCAAGACAGGGGGCGGAGTACGCAGTATTTT. Protein: CASSQDRGRSTQYF.

The CDR3 region has the DNA TGTGCCACCAGCAGTACGGGATTCGATCCCGGAAGGACCCAGTACTTC. As protein: CATSSTGFDPGRTQYF. The chain combines TRBV15 with TRBJ2-5; possibly TRBD2 for D (5 bases). Germline CDR1 reads LNHNV; CDR2 reads YYDKDF (reference sequence). This CDR3 region has 16 residues. The germline V and J ends were trimmed by 3 bases and 7 bases, with 21 bases remaining between them.

The chain links TRBV20-1 to TRBJ2-1; D unresolved. With 3 bases removed from V and 5 bases from J, the gap between germline ends came to 5 bases. This CDR3 has 11 residues. In germline, CDR1 is DFQATT, CDR2 SNEGSKA (reference sequence). As DNA, the CDR3 is TGCAGTGCTAGCTCAAACAATGAGCAGTTCTTC. Translating gives CSASSNNEQFF.

The chain joins TRBV14 to TRBJ1-2, with 8 bases that match TRBD1. Trimming removed 1 base from V and 5 bases from J; junction bases left unmatched: 0. This CDR3 is built from 13 residues. CDR1 and CDR2 (germline): SGHDN, FVKESK. CDR3 nucleotides: TGTGCCAGCAGCCAAGGGACAGGGTATGGCTACACCTTC. Translated, it gives CASSQGTGYGYTF.

The chain recombines TRBV6-5 with TRBJ1-4; weak D call: TRBD1 (5 bases). Trimming took 8 bases from V and 6 from J, leaving 13 bases between them. The CDR3 has 13 amino acids. Germline V CDR1 and CDR2: MNHEY, SVGAGI. The CDR3 DNA follows: TGTGCCAGCGGGGCCGGTTCCTATGAAAAACTGTTTTTT. Its protein product is CASGAGSYEKLFF.

The chain couples TRBV18 to TRBJ1-1, with 8 bases fitting TRBD1. The CDR3 runs 14 residues. Germline loops: CDR1 KGHSH, CDR2 LQKENI. Trimming cost V 4 bases and J 4 bases; bases outside gene matches: 5. CDR3 region: CASSLNTGGTEAFF. CDR3 nucleotide sequence: TGTGCCAGCTCACTTAATACAGGGGGCACTGAAGCTTTCTTT.

The chain is built from TRBV7-2 and TRBJ2-3; D uncertain. Germline V gene sequence: CDR1 SGHTA, CDR2 FQGNSA. The germline V and J ends were trimmed by 5 bases and 2 bases, with 14 bases remaining between them. CDR3 size: 15 residues. The CDR3 region has the DNA TGTGCCAGCAGCGCGAGGCCCATTCACACAGATACGCAGTATTTT. Its translation: CASSARPIHTDTQYF.

The chain links TRBV4-2 to TRBJ1-3, with D tentatively TRBD1 (5 bases). The V end lost 0 bases, the J end lost 0 bases, and 12 bases lay between the germline ends. Germline V lookup: CDR1 LGHNA, CDR2 YNFKEQ. CDR3 length: 17 amino acids. CDR3 protein: CASSQEHRTYSGNTIYF. CDR3 nucleotides: TGTGCCAGCAGCCAAGAGCACAGGACGTACTCTGGAAACACCATATATTTT.

V is TRBV28 and J is TRBJ1-1; possibly TRBD1 for D (6 bases). The V gene lost 10 bases and the J gene lost 1 base, with 25 bases spanning the gap. Germline CDR1 MDHEN, CDR2 SYDVKM. This CDR3 region has 17 residues. The DNA of the CDR3 is TGTGCCACCCTAATGACAGGATTTATGGGGTCGAACACTGAAGCTTTCTTT. As protein: CATLMTGFMGSNTEAFF. Full variable domain (rest looked up from reference TRBV28 and TRBJ1-1): DVKVTQSSRYLVKRTGEKVFLECVQDMDHENMFWYRQDPGLGLRLIYFSYDVKMKEKGDIPEGYSVSREKKERFSLILESASTNQTSMYLCATLMTGFMGSNTEAFFGQGTRLTVV.

The chain recombines TRBV18 with TRBJ1-1; 7 nucleotides line up with TRBD1. Germline trimming cut 2 bases from V and 4 bases from J; bases unmatched to any gene: 7. Germline V gene lookup returns CDR1 KGHSH and CDR2 LQKENI. The CDR3 length is 15 residues. CDR3 sequence: CASSPEGQAVTEAFF. For the CDR3, the DNA is TGTGCCAGCTCACCAGAAGGACAGGCGGTCACTGAAGCTTTCTTT.

The V and J genes are TRBV5-1 and TRBJ1-4; 7 positions agree with TRBD1. CDR3 length equals 16 residues. Per the germline V gene, CDR1 is SGHRS and CDR2 is YFSETQ. The V and J ends lost 2 bases and 0 bases, in that order; junction bases with no gene match: 4. As DNA, the CDR3 is TGCGCCAGCAGCTTAACAGGGGTCCCAACTAATGAAAAACTGTTTTTT. Protein: CASSLTGVPTNEKLFF.